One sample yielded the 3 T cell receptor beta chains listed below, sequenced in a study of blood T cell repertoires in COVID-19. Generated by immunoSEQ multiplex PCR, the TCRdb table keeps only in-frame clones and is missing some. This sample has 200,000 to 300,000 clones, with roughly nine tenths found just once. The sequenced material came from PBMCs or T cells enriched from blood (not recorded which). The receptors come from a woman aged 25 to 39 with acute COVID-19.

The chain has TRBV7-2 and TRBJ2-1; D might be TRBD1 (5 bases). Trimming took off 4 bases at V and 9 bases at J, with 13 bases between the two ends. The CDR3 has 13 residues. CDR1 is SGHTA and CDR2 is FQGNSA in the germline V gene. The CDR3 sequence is CASSSPGYGEQFF. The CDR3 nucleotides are TGTGCCAGCAGCTCACCAGGGTATGGTGAGCAGTTCTTC.

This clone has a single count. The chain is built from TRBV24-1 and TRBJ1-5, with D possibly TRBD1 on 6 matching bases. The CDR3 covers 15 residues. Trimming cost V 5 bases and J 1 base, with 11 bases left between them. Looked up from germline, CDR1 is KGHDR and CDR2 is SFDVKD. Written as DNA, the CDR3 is TGTGCCACCAGTGCTCCGGGGGGCAGCAATCAGCCCCAGCATTTT. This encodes CATSAPGGSNQPQHF.

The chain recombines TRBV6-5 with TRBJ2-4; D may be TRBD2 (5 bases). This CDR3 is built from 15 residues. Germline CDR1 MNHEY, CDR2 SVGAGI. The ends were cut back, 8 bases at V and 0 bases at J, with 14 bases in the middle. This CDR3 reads CASGDPGLAKNIQYF. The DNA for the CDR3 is TGTGCCAGCGGAGACCCGGGGTTAGCCAAAAACATTCAGTACTTC.